The 32 T cell receptor beta chains below all came from one sample that was sequenced in a study of control samples from healthy donors and cancer patients. Data came from immunoSEQ multiplex PCR; TCRdb stores just in-frame clones and leaves some out. The sample includes around 230,000 clones, about 93% of them seen just once. Source material: blood. The origin of the receptors is a man aged 45-65 years in good health.

This sequence joins TRBV6-5 and TRBJ1-2; TRBD1 agrees at 9 bases. The V segment lost 4 bases and the J segment 8 bases; nucleotides outside the gene matches: 5. Germline V gives CDR1 MNHEY, CDR2 SVGAGI. The CDR3 has 13 amino acids. The CDR3 sequence is CASSWSDRGGYTF. Here the CDR3 DNA reads TGTGCCAGCAGTTGGTCGGACAGGGGAGGCTACACCTTC.

This clone was counted a single time. J is TRBJ2-5 and V is TRBV5-1; 9 bases map to TRBD2. With 5 bases clipped from V and 3 bases from J, the junction kept 8 bases outside the gene matches. The CDR3 covers 15 residues. CDR1 is SGHRS, CDR2 YFSETQ, per germline. The CDR3 DNA is TGCGCCAGCAGGCCGAGCGGGGGGCAGGAAGAGACCCAGTACTTC. Translating gives CASRPSGGQEETQYF. The full variable domain, completed using reference TRBV5-1 and TRBJ2-5, is KAGVTQTPRYLIKTRGQQVTLSCSPISGHRSVSWYQQTPGQGLQFLFEYFSETQRNKGNFPGRFSGRQFSNSRSEMNVSTLELGDSALYLCASRPSGGQEETQYFGPGTRLLVL.

The V gene is TRBV5-4, the J gene TRBJ1-1; TRBD1 matches 8 bases. CDR1 is SGHNT and CDR2 is YYREEE in the germline V gene (reference sequence). The CDR3 loop spans 15 amino acids. J gave up 2 bases and V 4 bases, and 7 bases lay outside the gene matches. CDR3 in amino acids: CASSTPGQGNTEAFF. The DNA of the CDR3 is TGTGCCAGCAGCACCCCCGGACAGGGAAACACTGAAGCTTTCTTT.

A note on this clone: Distinct nucleotide sequences in the sample also encode this CDR3. The chain combines TRBV6-6 with TRBJ2-2, with D unresolved. The CDR3 sequence is 12 residues long. With 6 bases removed from V and 1 base from J, the gap between germline ends came to 3 bases. The germline V gene encodes CDR1 MNHNY and CDR2 SVGAGI (reference sequence). CDR3 nucleotide sequence: TGTGCCAGCAGCCGGAACACCGGGGAGCTGTTTTTT. This gives the protein CASSRNTGELFF.

V is TRBV5-1 and J is TRBJ2-5; D not resolved. The CDR3 loop spans 15 amino acids. With 4 bases removed from V and 4 bases from J, the gap between germline ends came to 17 bases. In germline, CDR1 is SGHRS, CDR2 YFSETQ. CDR3 in amino acids: CASSLQPGLGETQYF. The CDR3 region has the DNA TGCGCCAGCAGCCTCCAACCCGGGTTAGGAGAGACCCAGTACTTC.

The chain employs TRBV3-1 (or the pseudogene TRBV3-2) and TRBJ1-6, with TRBD1 matching 7 bases. The CDR3 has 15 residues. Germline lookup yields CDR1 LGHDT and CDR2 YNNKEL (reference sequence). Trimming removed 5 bases from V and 7 bases from J; junction bases left unmatched: 8. The CDR3 region has the DNA TGTGCCAGCAGCAAATGGGACAGCACAAATTCACCCCTCCACTTT. Translated: CASSKWDSTNSPLHF.

The chain joins TRBV6-4 to TRBJ2-3; TRBD2 matches at 11 bases. V shed 5 bases and J 2 bases; nucleotides not matched to a gene: 6. The CDR3 runs 16 residues. The germline gives CDR1 MRHNA, CDR2 SNTAGT. The DNA for the CDR3 is TGTGCCAGCAGTACTAGCGGGGGACCCTCCACAGATACGCAGTATTTT. Translating it yields CASSTSGGPSTDTQYF.

This clone has only a few counts. The chain employs TRBV7-9 and TRBJ1-1; D may be TRBD1 (5 bases). CDR1 SEHNR and CDR2 FQNEAQ come from the germline V gene (reference sequence). This CDR3 comprises 15 residues. V was cut by 1 base and J by 7 bases, with 16 bases left in between. This CDR3 reads CASSLGGMERGEAFF. CDR3 nucleotide sequence: TGTGCCAGCAGCTTAGGGGGGATGGAGAGGGGTGAAGCTTTCTTT.

The CDR3 is CASSSWTGYGEKLFF. The CDR3 bases are TGTGCCAGCAGTTCCTGGACAGGGTATGGTGAAAAACTGTTTTTT. J is TRBJ1-4 and V is TRBV6-2 or TRBV6-3; TRBD1 aligns across 8 bases. J was trimmed by 7 bases and V by 4 bases; bases with no gene match: 8. From germline, CDR1 is MNHEY and CDR2 SVGEGT. This CDR3 comprises 15 residues.

The V call is TRBV6-2 or TRBV6-3, the J call TRBJ2-3; D is ambiguous. V lost 5 bases and J 4 bases, leaving 22 bases between the germline ends. Looked up from germline, CDR1 is MNHEY and CDR2 is SVGEGT. CDR3 size: 17 residues. The CDR3 DNA is TGTGCCAGCAGTACCGCGCTACCGTCGGGTAGAGCAGATACGCAGTATTTT. Translation: CASSTALPSGRADTQYF.

The chain combines TRBV2 with TRBJ1-5; 8 nucleotides line up with TRBD1. The V segment lost 6 bases and the J segment 0 bases; nucleotides outside the gene matches: 13. CDR3 length: 18 residues. Germline V gives CDR1 SNHLY, CDR2 FYNNEI. The CDR3 spells CASREDRAQRYSNQPQHF. CDR3 sequence (DNA): TGTGCCAGCAGAGAGGACAGGGCCCAACGCTATAGCAATCAGCCCCAGCATTTT.

This clone showed up just once. This chain uses TRBV6-5 with TRBJ1-4; TRBD1 matches at 7 bases. This CDR3 comprises 15 residues. The J segment lost 3 bases and the V segment lost 6 bases, leaving 7 bases of the junction unmatched. Germline-derived CDR1 and CDR2 are MNHEY and SVGAGI. The CDR3 protein is CASSSTGEPNEKLFF. The CDR3, as DNA: TGTGCCAGCAGCTCCACAGGGGAGCCTAATGAAAAACTGTTTTTT.

This rearrangement joins TRBV3-1 (or the pseudogene TRBV3-2) to TRBJ2-5, with TRBD2 as a possible D gene (5 bases). Germline V gene data show CDR1 as LGHDT and CDR2 as YNNKEL (reference sequence). The CDR3 has 13 amino acids. V was cut by 2 bases and J by 4 bases, with 8 bases left in between. The CDR3 nucleotides are TGTGCCAGCAGCCAACTAGCAGCAGAGACCCAGTACTTC. It is translated as CASSQLAAETQYF.

The genes are TRBV28 and TRBJ2-1, with 10 bases aligning to TRBD2. The CDR3 consists of 15 residues. After removal of 6 bases from V and 9 bases from J, the junction contained 11 bases not matched to a gene. Germline V CDR1 and CDR2: MDHEN, SYDVKM. The CDR3 sequence: CASSQRGGPSIEQFF. The CDR3 DNA is TGTGCCAGCAGCCAGCGGGGGGGGCCCTCGATTGAGCAGTTCTTC.

The chain couples TRBV4-3 to TRBJ2-7; D is unclear. The CDR3 extends over 14 amino acids. V dropped 0 bases and J dropped 1 base, with 7 bases sitting between them. The germline V gene encodes CDR1 LGHNA and CDR2 YSLEER. The CDR3, as DNA: TGCGCCAGCAGCCAAGAACATCCTTCCTACGAGCAGTACTTC. It translates to CASSQEHPSYEQYF.

V and J are TRBV5-4 and TRBJ2-7; 7 positions match TRBD1. Per germline, CDR1 SGHNT and CDR2 YYREEE (reference sequence). The CDR3 extends over 15 amino acids. Trimming took 3 bases from V and 0 from J; bases not matched to a gene: 6. DNA for the CDR3: TGTGCCAGCAGCTCAAAGACAGGGAACTCCTACGAGCAGTACTTC. This sequence encodes CASSSKTGNSYEQYF.

The chain is built from TRBV24-1 and TRBJ2-1, with TRBD1 matching over 7 bases. Germline CDR1 and CDR2: KGHDR and SFDVKD. The CDR3 length is 12 residues. The V and J ends lost 5 bases and 14 bases, in that order; junction bases with no gene match: 8. The CDR3 here is CATSATGTEEFF. CDR3 sequence (DNA): TGTGCCACCAGTGCTACCGGGACAGAGGAGTTCTTC.

This clone was detected only once. The rearrangement joins TRBV6-6 to TRBJ1-1, with 8 bases that match TRBD1. This CDR3 contains 14 residues. Looked up from germline, CDR1 is MNHNY and CDR2 is SVGAGI (reference sequence). After removal of 7 bases from V and 4 bases from J, the junction contained 8 bases not matched to a gene. As DNA, the CDR3 is TGTGCCAGCATCATACAGGGGGACCGCACTGAAGCTTTCTTT. Protein: CASIIQGDRTEAFF.

The rearrangement uses TRBV19 and TRBJ2-4; 8 bases agree with TRBD1. CDR3 length: 11 amino acids. The J segment lost 7 bases and the V segment lost 10 bases, leaving 3 bases of the junction unmatched. Germline CDR1 is LNHDA and CDR2 is SQIVND (reference sequence). CDR3 sequence reads: CATRQGNIQYF. CDR3 coding DNA: TGTGCCACCAGACAGGGGAACATTCAGTACTTC.

The chain combines TRBV2 with TRBJ1-1; D unresolved. V was pared by 5 bases and J by 5 bases, with 9 bases between. Germline CDR1 is SNHLY and CDR2 is FYNNEI. CDR3 length: 12 residues. The CDR3 nucleotides are TGTGCCAGCAGTCCCCAAATGACTGAAGCTTTCTTT. Protein product: CASSPQMTEAFF.

This clone is a singleton in its sample. The rearrangement links TRBV4-3 to TRBJ1-2; tentative D call: TRBD1 (5 bases). The length of the CDR3 is 15 residues. Trimming removed 1 base from V and 5 bases from J, with 14 bases in between. In germline, CDR1 is LGHNA, CDR2 YSLEER. The CDR3 reads CASSQGWQGNYGYTF. CDR3 DNA sequence: TGCGCCAGCAGCCAAGGCTGGCAGGGAAATTATGGCTACACCTTC.

This clone was recorded once. V is TRBV2 and J is TRBJ1-1; no definite D call. Per germline, CDR1 SNHLY and CDR2 FYNNEI. Trimming shortened V by 6 bases and J by 0 bases, and 11 bases separated the two germline ends. This CDR3 contains 14 residues. DNA for the CDR3: TGTGCCAGCAGGAGGACGGTCATGAACACTGAAGCTTTCTTT. Protein product: CASRRTVMNTEAFF. Full variable domain (missing parts from reference TRBV2 and TRBJ1-1): EPEVTQTPSHQVTQMGQEVILRCVPISNHLYFYWYRQILGQKVEFLVSFYNNEISEKSEIFDDQFSVERPDGSNFTLKIRSTKLEDSAMYFCASRRTVMNTEAFFGQGTRLTVV.

This rearrangement joins TRBV29-1 to TRBJ1-4; 7 nucleotides agree with TRBD1. Germline assignment: CDR1 SQVTM and CDR2 ANQGSEA. This CDR3 has 14 residues. The CDR3 DNA is TGCACCCTGGGGATCGGGACAGCTAATGAAAAACTGTTTTTT. It encodes CTLGIGTANEKLFF.

The chain uses TRBV5-1 and TRBJ2-1, with 11 nucleotides matching TRBD2. V lost 0 bases to trimming and J lost 5 bases; unmatched junction nucleotides: 1. CDR1 is SGHRS and CDR2 is YFSETQ in the germline V gene. The CDR3 loop spans 15 amino acids. The CDR3 sequence: CASSLVAGGNNEQFF. CDR3 DNA sequence: TGCGCCAGCAGCTTGGTAGCGGGGGGGAACAATGAGCAGTTCTTC.

The chain combines TRBV5-6 with TRBJ1-3; D might be TRBD1 (5 bases). The V gene lost 3 bases and the J gene lost 7 bases, with 17 bases spanning the gap. This CDR3 spans 15 amino acids. CDR1 and CDR2 from the germline V gene are SGHDT and YYEEEE. The CDR3 reads CASSSVGQPGNTIYF. The CDR3 region has the DNA TGTGCCAGCAGCTCGGTCGGACAACCGGGGAACACCATATATTTT.

The chain carries TRBV18 and TRBJ1-1; possibly TRBD1 for D (5 bases). There are 14 residues in the CDR3. V lost 2 bases, J lost 1 base, and 8 bases lay in between. Germline assignment: CDR1 KGHSH and CDR2 LQKENI. The CDR3 DNA follows: TGTGCCAGCTCACCATCCGGGGGGAACACTGAAGCTTTCTTT. Residues: CASSPSGGNTEAFF.

The V call is TRBV7-2, the J call TRBJ1-1; maybe TRBD1 (6 bases). Per the germline V gene, CDR1 is SGHTA and CDR2 is FQGNSA. Trimming pared 6 bases from V and 6 bases from J, leaving 17 bases between. The CDR3 has 14 residues. The CDR3 nucleotides read TGTGCCAGCAGTTTACGACAGGTCGCTGCTGAAGCTTTCTTT. As protein: CASSLRQVAAEAFF.

The rearrangement links TRBV6-2 or TRBV6-3 to TRBJ2-5; TRBD2 might be the D (7 bases). The CDR3 covers 15 residues. Germline V gene data show CDR1 as MNHEY and CDR2 as SVGEGT. The V end was cut by 1 base, the J end by 5 bases, with 14 bases between. In nucleotides, the CDR3 is TGTGCCAGCAGTTACTTGGGGGGGCGCGGGGAGACCCAGTACTTC. It yields the protein CASSYLGGRGETQYF.

The chain uses TRBV7-8 and TRBJ1-1; the D is unclear. CDR1 is SGHVS and CDR2 is FQNEAQ in the germline V gene. V was shortened by 1 base and J by 6 bases, with 15 bases between the two germline ends. This CDR3 has 15 residues. CDR3: CASSLGSFEGAEAFF. The CDR3 nucleotides read TGTGCCAGCAGCTTAGGATCTTTCGAGGGCGCTGAAGCTTTCTTT.

This chain links TRBV19 with TRBJ1-6; D not certain. This CDR3 has 16 amino acids. Trimming left V 4 bases short and J 8 bases short, with 18 bases between. CDR1 is LNHDA and CDR2 is SQIVND in the germline V gene (reference sequence). CDR3 region: CASSTSDSQGYSPLHF. For the CDR3, the DNA is TGTGCCAGTAGTACTTCAGACTCTCAAGGTTATTCACCCCTCCACTTT.

This chain joins TRBV19 and TRBJ1-2, with 8 nucleotides matching TRBD1. CDR3 length: 12 residues. Germline-derived CDR1 and CDR2 are LNHDA and SQIVND (reference sequence). The V gene end was trimmed by 6 bases and the J gene end by 4 bases; junction bases not matched to a gene: 1. CDR3 sequence reads: CASRDRVYGYTF. DNA for the CDR3: TGTGCCAGTAGGGACAGGGTCTATGGCTACACCTTC.

This chain joins TRBV28 and TRBJ1-2; no clear D. The germline V gene encodes CDR1 MDHEN and CDR2 SYDVKM. V was cut by 2 bases and J by 7 bases, with 14 bases left in between. The CDR3 length is 14 residues. The CDR3 sequence is CASSLSRIGSGYTF. CDR3 in DNA: TGTGCCAGCAGTTTAAGCAGAATAGGCTCTGGCTACACCTTC.